The 5 T cell receptor beta chains given below trace back to one sample, sequenced in a study of blood T cells in healthy people across ages. PCR was performed a second time for about 6 to 12 cycles using a sample-barcoded 5' primer and a J-beta primer mix. TCRdb analysed the 5' RACE reads with MiXCR anew, one entry per CDR3 protein. The sample has some 900,000 distinct CDR3 sequences; 25% to 35% are singletons. What was sequenced was blood. These receptors were obtained from a woman older than 75 in good health.

This clonotype was detected ten times or more. The chain recombines TRBV12-3 or TRBV12-4 with TRBJ2-5, with 11 bases matching TRBD2. V dropped 3 bases and J dropped 4; count of bases not matched to a gene: 13. CDR3 length: 18 amino acids. CDR3 in amino acids: CASSFWGASGGTSETQYF. CDR3 nucleotide sequence: TGTGCCAGCAGTTTTTGGGGGGCTAGCGGGGGGACTTCAGAGACCCAGTACTTC.

The chain links TRBV3-1 to TRBJ1-4; 12 bases match TRBD1. Germline values: CDR1 LGHDT, CDR2 YNNKEL (reference sequence). Trimming at V came to 3 bases and at J to 3 bases, leaving 5 bases not matched to a gene. The length of the CDR3 is 17 residues. CDR3 nucleotides: TGTGCCAGCAGCCATACCGGGACAGGGGGCTCTAATGAAAAACTGTTTTTT. It translates to CASSHTGTGGSNEKLFF. The full variable domain, in which reference TRBV3-1 and TRBJ1-4 provide the parts outside the CDR3, is DTAVSQTPKYLVTQMGNDKSIKCEQNLGHDTMYWYKQDSKKFLKIMFSYNNKELIINETVPNRFSPKSPDKAHLNLHINSLELGDSAVYFCASSHTGTGGSNEKLFFGSGTQLSVL.

The V and J genes are TRBV29-1 and TRBJ2-1; a weak D match, TRBD1 (6 bases). The CDR3 loop spans 13 amino acids. Trimming took 2 bases from V and 7 from J, leaving 12 bases between them. From germline, CDR1 is SQVTM and CDR2 ANQGSEA. CDR3 residues: CSVERQAENEQFF. CDR3 DNA: TGCAGCGTTGAAAGACAGGCGGAGAATGAGCAGTTCTTC.

The table lists this clonotype with many counts. The V gene is TRBV12-3 or TRBV12-4, the J gene TRBJ2-7; maybe TRBD2 (6 bases). The CDR3 totals 14 residues. V shed 7 bases and J shed 5 bases, with 18 bases lying between them. CDR3 residues: CASTLGAGGDEQYF. Here the CDR3 DNA reads TGTGCCAGCACCCTAGGCGCAGGAGGGGACGAGCAGTACTTC.

This clonotype was picked up many times. This chain joins TRBV5-6 and TRBJ1-2; D may be TRBD1 (5 bases). The CDR3 length is 16 residues. V was cut by 1 base and J by 0 bases, with 13 bases left in between. Germline V gene lookup returns CDR1 SGHDT and CDR2 YYEEEE. CDR3 loop: CASSLNGVQANYGYTF. The DNA of the CDR3 is TGTGCCAGCAGCTTGAATGGGGTACAGGCTAACTATGGCTACACCTTC.